Shown below are 25 T cell receptor beta chains from a single sample sequenced in a study of early T cells in non-severe SARS-CoV-2 infection. Each CDR3 protein gets one entry after TCRdb re-called the 5' RACE reads with MiXCR. The sample includes about 58,000 distinct CDR3 sequences, about 12% of them seen just once. Specimen: whole blood. These receptors all come from an adult who was a healthcare worker with PCR-confirmed SARS-CoV-2 infection or an uninfected control (not recorded which).

This clonotype has ten or more counts. The gene calls are TRBV18 and TRBJ2-7; TRBD2 matches at 10 bases. The CDR3 is 16 residues long. The germline gives CDR1 KGHSH, CDR2 LQKENI. J gave up 6 bases and V 4 bases, and 12 bases lay outside the gene matches. The CDR3 coding sequence is TGTGCCAGCTCACGAACCCTAGCGGGAGTCCCCCTCGAGCAGTACTTC. Translated, it gives CASSRTLAGVPLEQYF.

Comments on this clonotype: A read error may explain this, as a much larger clone is one base away. The chain combines TRBV2 with TRBJ1-5; a weak D match, TRBD1 (5 bases). The CDR3 consists of 14 residues. The germline V gene encodes CDR1 SNHLY and CDR2 FYNNEI. The CDR3 region is CASSAGTSNQSQHF. DNA for the CDR3: TGTGCCAGCAGTGCAGGGACTAGCAATCAGTCCCAGCATTTT.

V gene TRBV12-3 or TRBV12-4 combines with J gene TRBJ1-1, with D possibly matching TRBD1 (6 bases). CDR3 size: 14 residues. V shed 5 bases and J shed 1 base, with 11 bases lying between them. The CDR3: CASSLRDTNTEAFF. DNA for the CDR3: TGTGCCAGCAGTCTCCGGGACACGAACACTGAAGCTTTCTTT.

This clonotype was picked up many times. The chain couples TRBV7-8 to TRBJ2-1; 10 positions match TRBD1. Germline assignment: CDR1 SGHVS and CDR2 FQNEAQ. After removal of 6 bases from V and 8 bases from J, the junction contained 16 bases not matched to a gene. The CDR3 is made up of 17 amino acids. CDR3 amino acids: CASSRIPRDRGLDEQFF. CDR3 DNA sequence: TGTGCCAGCAGTCGCATTCCCCGGGACAGGGGATTGGATGAGCAGTTCTTC.

Comment on this clonotype: A much more abundant neighbour one base away suggests this may be a read error. This rearrangement joins TRBV4-1 to TRBJ2-6; 7 bases are a match to TRBD1. The CDR3 covers 15 residues. From germline, CDR1 is MGHRA and CDR2 YSYEKL. The CDR3 DNA reads TGCGCCAGCAGCCTGACAGGGTCTGGGGCCAACGTCCAGACTTTC. Translated: CASSLTGSGANVQTF.

V gene TRBV6-6 combines with J gene TRBJ2-1; 10 nucleotides align to TRBD2. The germline V gene has CDR1 MNHNY and CDR2 SVGAGI (reference sequence). There are 17 residues in the CDR3. Losses at the gene ends were 4 bases for V and 7 bases for J; bases not matched to a gene: 13. The DNA of the CDR3 is TGTGCCAGCAGTTCCCCAGAGCAGCGGGGGGGCTTGAATGAGCAGTTCTTC. The encoded protein is CASSSPEQRGGLNEQFF.

This clonotype was detected a few times. V gene TRBV7-2 combines with J gene TRBJ2-3; 14 nucleotides agree with TRBD2. Germline V CDR1 and CDR2: SGHTA, FQGNSA. This CDR3 is 17 amino acids long. The trim removed 6 bases at V and 5 bases at J, leaving 10 bases unmatched. Here the CDR3 DNA reads TGTGCCAGCAGGGGACTAGCGGGGGCCCTCCAGGGAGATACGCAGTATTTT. This codes for CASRGLAGALQGDTQYF.

The table lists this clonotype with a few counts. The chain carries TRBV29-1 and TRBJ2-1; 7 nucleotides line up with TRBD1. Germline loops: CDR1 SQVTM, CDR2 ANQGSEA. This CDR3 region has 13 residues. V lost 7 bases and J lost 2; bases outside the gene matches: 5. CDR3 nucleotide sequence: TGCAGCGCCTCACAGGGGACCTACAATGAGCAGTTCTTC. Translation gives CSASQGTYNEQFF.

V gene TRBV27 combines with J gene TRBJ1-1, with D uncertain. V was clipped by 4 bases and J by 3 bases, with 9 bases between them. In germline, CDR1 is MNHEY, CDR2 SMNVEV (reference sequence). The CDR3 length is 13 residues. The CDR3 loop is CASSYGRDTEAFF. The CDR3 bases are TGTGCCAGCAGTTACGGACGGGACACTGAAGCTTTCTTT.

The genes are TRBV30 and TRBJ1-1; D is ambiguous. Trimming stripped 0 bases from V and 0 bases from J, with 17 bases between. The germline V gene encodes CDR1 GTSNPN and CDR2 SVGIG (reference sequence). The CDR3 sequence is 17 residues long. In DNA, the CDR3 is TGTGCCTGGAGTGTAGGACGGGTCTTCGGGATGAACACTGAAGCTTTCTTT. Protein sequence: CAWSVGRVFGMNTEAFF. Full variable domain (outside the CDR3, taken from reference TRBV30 and TRBJ1-1): SQTIHQWPATLVQPVGSPLSLECTVEGTSNPNLYWYRQAAGRGLQLLFYSVGIGQISSEVPQNLSASRPQDRQFILSSKKLLLSDSGFYLCAWSVGRVFGMNTEAFFGQGTRLTVV.

The chain has TRBV29-1 and TRBJ2-7; TRBD1 or TRBD2 may be the D gene (6 bases each). V gave up 5 bases and J gave up 6 bases, with 20 bases separating them. The CDR3 consists of 14 residues. Germline V gene sequence: CDR1 SQVTM, CDR2 ANQGSEA. The CDR3 is CSVILGGLSLEQYF. In DNA form, the CDR3 reads TGCAGCGTTATACTAGGGGGGCTCTCCCTCGAGCAGTACTTC.

This CDR3 is CASSLTSYYEQYF. CDR3 DNA sequence: TGTGCCAGCAGCTTGACTAGTTACTACGAGCAGTACTTC. The genes are TRBV7-2 and TRBJ2-7; weak D call: TRBD2 (6 bases). Germline V CDR1 and CDR2: SGHTA, FQGNSA. The CDR3 runs to 13 residues. V was shortened by 3 bases and J by 3 bases, with 9 bases between the two germline ends.

V gene TRBV12-3 or TRBV12-4 combines with J gene TRBJ2-3; 9 positions agree with TRBD2. Trimming took 5 bases from V and 10 from J; bases not matched to a gene: 7. CDR3 length equals 13 residues. The CDR3 here is CASSLNSGGAQYF. Written as DNA, the CDR3 is TGTGCCAGCAGTCTAAATAGCGGGGGAGCGCAGTATTTT.

The table lists this clonotype with a few counts. V gene TRBV5-1 combines with J gene TRBJ1-2; no reliable D call. V lost 0 bases and J lost 4, with 7 bases in between. The CDR3 runs 13 residues. Per the germline V gene, CDR1 is SGHRS and CDR2 is YFSETQ. CDR3 bases: TGCGCCAGCAGCTTGGAGGGAACCTATGGCTACACCTTC. Translated: CASSLEGTYGYTF.

A few counts support this clonotype. This sequence joins TRBV5-1 and TRBJ1-6; 7 bases line up with TRBD1. Germline trimming cut 2 bases from V and 6 bases from J; bases unmatched to any gene: 5. CDR3 length: 15 amino acids. The germline CDR1 and CDR2 sequences are SGHRS and YFSETQ. The CDR3 DNA follows: TGCGCCAGCAGCTTACAGGGGCCGAGTAATTCACCCCTCCACTTT. This sequence encodes CASSLQGPSNSPLHF.

This clonotype was picked up many times. The chain couples TRBV20-1 to TRBJ2-1, with 14 bases aligning to TRBD2. Germline CDR1 DFQATT, CDR2 SNEGSKA (reference sequence). V lost 4 bases to trimming and J lost 7 bases; unmatched junction nucleotides: 6. CDR3 length: 15 amino acids. CDR3 sequence reads: CSAIRGTSGGNEQFF. The CDR3 region has the DNA TGCAGTGCTATACGTGGGACTAGCGGGGGAAATGAGCAGTTCTTC.

In its sample, this clonotype was seen a few times. The chain is built from TRBV20-1 and TRBJ1-2, with TRBD1 matching 8 bases. This CDR3 contains 13 residues. Germline-derived CDR1 and CDR2 are DFQATT and SNEGSKA (reference sequence). J gave up 1 base and V 6 bases, and 4 bases lay outside the gene matches. The CDR3 DNA is TGCAGTGCCCTAGGACAGGGTAACTATGGCTACACCTTC. Its translation: CSALGQGNYGYTF.

The V call is TRBV9, the J call TRBJ1-1; D unclear. CDR1 and CDR2 (germline): SGDLS, YYNGEE. The CDR3 totals 13 residues. V shed 3 bases and J shed 1 base, with 7 bases lying between them. CDR3 protein: CASSAGGNTEAFF. The CDR3 coding sequence is TGTGCCAGCAGCGCTGGAGGGAACACTGAAGCTTTCTTT.

This clonotype was seen ten or more times. The gene calls are TRBV7-3 and TRBJ2-2; TRBD2 is a possible D gene (6 bases). The CDR3 length is 13 residues. Germline V CDR1 and CDR2: SGHTA, FQGTGA. V lost 3 bases to trimming and J lost 5 bases, with 7 bases between them. The CDR3 nucleotides read TGTGCCAGCAGCTTCCGGGAGACCGGGGAGCTGTTTTTT. It yields the protein CASSFRETGELFF.

There are many counts of this clonotype. V is TRBV29-1 and J is TRBJ2-2; 7 bases are a match to TRBD1. V lost 5 bases, J lost 5 bases, and 8 bases stayed unmatched. Per germline, CDR1 SQVTM and CDR2 ANQGSEA. The CDR3 totals 14 residues. This CDR3 is CSVRRQGRTGELFF. The CDR3 DNA is TGCAGCGTTCGGAGACAGGGTAGAACCGGGGAGCTGTTTTTT.

There are a few counts of this clonotype. The rearrangement uses TRBV4-1 and TRBJ1-2; perhaps TRBD1 as D (5 bases). Germline values: CDR1 MGHRA, CDR2 YSYEKL. V shed 5 bases and J shed 6 bases, with 19 bases lying between them. This CDR3 has 15 residues. CDR3 coding DNA: TGCGCCAGCAGCTCTGGGTGGGGGTTAGGAGATGGCTACACCTTC. Translated, it gives CASSSGWGLGDGYTF.

The rearrangement joins TRBV20-1 to TRBJ2-7; 7 bases are shared with TRBD1. Germline CDR1 is DFQATT and CDR2 is SNEGSKA (reference sequence). The CDR3 spans 15 residues. Trimming took 5 bases from V and 0 from J; bases not matched to a gene: 10. As DNA, the CDR3 is TGCAGTGCTTGGGCACGACAGGGACCCTCCTACGAGCAGTACTTC. It codes for CSAWARQGPSYEQYF.

This clonotype was seen repeatedly, ten times or more. The chain uses TRBV9 and TRBJ2-3; TRBD2 matches at 7 bases. With 0 bases clipped from V and 0 bases from J, the junction kept 1 base outside the gene matches. The CDR3 spans 15 residues. Germline CDR1 reads SGDLS; CDR2 reads YYNGEE. The CDR3, as DNA: TGTGCCAGCAGCGTAGGTAGCGGGAGCACAGATACGCAGTATTTT. It encodes CASSVGSGSTDTQYF.

This clonotype was recorded a few times. The chain couples TRBV20-1 to TRBJ1-5; D remains ambiguous. V was shortened by 0 bases and J by 7 bases, with 13 bases between the two germline ends. In germline, CDR1 is DFQATT, CDR2 SNEGSKA (reference sequence). This CDR3 region has 14 residues. Here the CDR3 reads CSARDPRVGQPQHF. DNA of the CDR3: TGCAGTGCTAGAGATCCCCGGGTAGGGCAGCCCCAGCATTTT.

This clonotype showed up just a few times. V and J are TRBV24-1 and TRBJ2-1, with TRBD2 matching over 10 bases. Germline values: CDR1 KGHDR, CDR2 SFDVKD. The V segment lost 1 base and the J segment 4 bases; nucleotides outside the gene matches: 3. This CDR3 is built from 16 residues. The CDR3 here is CATSDFSGRGYNEQFF. For the CDR3, the DNA is TGTGCCACCAGTGATTTCAGCGGGAGGGGGTACAATGAGCAGTTCTTC.